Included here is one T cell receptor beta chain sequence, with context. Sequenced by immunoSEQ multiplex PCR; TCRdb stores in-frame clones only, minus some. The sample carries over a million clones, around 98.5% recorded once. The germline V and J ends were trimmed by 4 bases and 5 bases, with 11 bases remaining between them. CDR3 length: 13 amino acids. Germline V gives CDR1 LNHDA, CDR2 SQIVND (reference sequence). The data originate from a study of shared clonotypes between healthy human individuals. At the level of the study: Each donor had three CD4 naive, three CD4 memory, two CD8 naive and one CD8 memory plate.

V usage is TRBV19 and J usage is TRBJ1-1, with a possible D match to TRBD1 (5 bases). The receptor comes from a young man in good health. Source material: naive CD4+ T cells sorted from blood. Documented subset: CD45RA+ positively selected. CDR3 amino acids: CASSTGRRTEAFF. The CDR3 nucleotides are TGTGCCAGTAGTACGGGGCGCCGAACTGAAGCTTTCTTT.